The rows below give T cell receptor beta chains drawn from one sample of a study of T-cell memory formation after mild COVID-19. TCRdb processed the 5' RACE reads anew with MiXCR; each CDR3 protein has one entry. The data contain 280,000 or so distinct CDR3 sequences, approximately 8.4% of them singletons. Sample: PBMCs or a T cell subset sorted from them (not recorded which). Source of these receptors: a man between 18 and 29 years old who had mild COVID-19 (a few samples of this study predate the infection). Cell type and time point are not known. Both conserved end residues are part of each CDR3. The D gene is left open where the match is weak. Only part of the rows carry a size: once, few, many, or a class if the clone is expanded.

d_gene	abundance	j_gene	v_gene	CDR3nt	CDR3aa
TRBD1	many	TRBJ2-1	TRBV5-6	TGTGCCAGCAGCTTCGCAGGGGGCTCCCTATTGGATGAGCAGTTCTTC	CASSFAGGSLLDEQFF
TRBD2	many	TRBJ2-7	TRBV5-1	TGCGCCAGCAGCTTGGCGGGGGGACCGGCCTCCTCCTACGAGCAGTACTTC	CASSLAGGPASSYEQYF
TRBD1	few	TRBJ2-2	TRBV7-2	TGTGCCAGCGGTAGACAGGGCGGCACCGGGGAGCTGTTTTTT	CASGRQGGTGELFF
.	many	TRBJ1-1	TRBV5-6	TGTGCCAGCAGCTGGGGGAAGGGCACTGAAGCTTTCTTT	CASSWGKGTEAFF
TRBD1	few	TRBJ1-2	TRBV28	TGTGCCAGCAGCCCTCCGGGACAGGGAGGATATGGCTACACCTTC	CASSPPGQGGYGYTF
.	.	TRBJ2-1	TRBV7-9	TGTGCCAGCAGTTCTAACCGGGACCGCCTCAATGAGCAGTTCTTC	CASSSNRDRLNEQFF
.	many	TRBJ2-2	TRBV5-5	TGTGCCAGCAGCTTCGAGATTACAGGGACCGGGGAGCTGTTTTTT	CASSFEITGTGELFF
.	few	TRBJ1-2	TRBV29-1	TGCAGCGTTGAACTGGGGGTGGCTAACTATGGCTACACCTTC	CSVELGVANYGYTF
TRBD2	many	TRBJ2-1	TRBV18	TGTGCCAGCTCACCACTGCCAGCGGGGGGGAATGAGCAGTTCTTC	CASSPLPAGGNEQFF
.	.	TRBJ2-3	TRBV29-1	TGCAGCCCCCATGGGGGATTGACAGATACGCAGTATTTT	CSPHGGLTDTQYF
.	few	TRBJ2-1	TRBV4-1	TGCGCCAGCAGCCAGATTATCTACAATGAGCAGTTCTTC	CASSQIIYNEQFF
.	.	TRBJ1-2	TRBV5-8	TGTGCCAGCAGCTTGGATCGAGAATATGGCTACACCTTC	CASSLDREYGYTF
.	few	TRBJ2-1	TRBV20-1	TGCAGTGCAGGGGGGCCGTATAATGAGCAGTTCTTC	CSAGGPYNEQFF
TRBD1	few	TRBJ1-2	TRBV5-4	TGTGCCAGCAGCTTGGAATCCAGGGGGCGAAATGGCTACACCTTC	CASSLESRGRNGYTF
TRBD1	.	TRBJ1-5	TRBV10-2	TGCGCCAGCAGAACAGACAGGGAGGATCAGCCCCAGCATTTT	CASRTDREDQPQHF
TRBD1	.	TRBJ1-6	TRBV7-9	TGTGCCAGCAGCCCCCCGGGGACAGGGGGCAATTCACCCCTCCACTTT	CASSPPGTGGNSPLHF
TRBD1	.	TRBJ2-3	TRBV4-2	TGTGCCAGCAGCCAGCGAGTGGGACAGGGGCCGTCAGATACGCAGTATTTT	CASSQRVGQGPSDTQYF
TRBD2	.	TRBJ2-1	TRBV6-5	TGTGCCAGCAGTTACTCGCTTGGCGGGGGGGCCCAGTTCTTC	CASSYSLGGGAQFF
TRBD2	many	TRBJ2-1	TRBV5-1	TGCGCCAGCAGACCTAGCGGGGGAGGCTCCTACAATGAGCAGTTCTTC	CASRPSGGGSYNEQFF
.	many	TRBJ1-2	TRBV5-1	TGCGCCAGCAGCTCCCAAGGTTCCGGGGAAGGCTACACCTTC	CASSSQGSGEGYTF
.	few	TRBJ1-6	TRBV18	TGTGCCAGCTCACCATTTGAGCAGAGCTCCTATAATTCACCCCTCCACTTT	CASSPFEQSSYNSPLHF
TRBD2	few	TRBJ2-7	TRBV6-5	TGTGCCAGCAGTGACCAGTTTCTAGCGGGGGTTAAGGAGCAGTACTTC	CASSDQFLAGVKEQYF
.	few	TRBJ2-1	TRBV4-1	TGCGCCAGCAGCACCCAATTAAGGGGGGAGATTTACTACAATGAGCAGTTCTTC	CASSTQLRGEIYYNEQFF
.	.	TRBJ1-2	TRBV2	TGTGCCAGCAGTGAAGGGGAGGGAACCTATATGGACTATGGCTACACCTTC	CASSEGEGTYMDYGYTF
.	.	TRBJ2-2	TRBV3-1	TGTGCCAGCAGCCAAGAAGGGGCTCCCGCCGGGGAGCTGTTTTTT	CASSQEGAPAGELFF
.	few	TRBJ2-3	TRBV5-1	TGCGCCAGCAGCTTGGATGGGGGAAGGCCAGATACGCAGTATTTT	CASSLDGGRPDTQYF
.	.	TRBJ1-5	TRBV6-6	TGTGCCAGCACCGACGGGGGTGAATATCAGCCCCAGCATTTT	CASTDGGEYQPQHF
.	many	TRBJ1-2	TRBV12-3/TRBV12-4	TGTGCCAGCAGTTTAAAGGTTGTCTATGGCTACACCTTC	CASSLKVVYGYTF
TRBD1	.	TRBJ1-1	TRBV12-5	TGTGCTAGTGGTGCATCCCCACAGGGGAGTAACACTGAAGCTTTCTTT	CASGASPQGSNTEAFF
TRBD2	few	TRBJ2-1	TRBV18	TGTGCCAGCTCACCACAAGCGGGGGGGTACAATGAGCAGTTCTTC	CASSPQAGGYNEQFF
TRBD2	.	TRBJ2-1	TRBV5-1	TGCGCCAGCAGCTTGATAGCGGGGATTTACAATGAGCAGTTCTTC	CASSLIAGIYNEQFF
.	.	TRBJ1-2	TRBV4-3	TGCGCCAGCAGCCCTGGTTCGCACGGCTACACCTTC	CASSPGSHGYTF
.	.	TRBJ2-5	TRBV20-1	TGCAGTGCCAGGGTTCGGGGAAAAGAGACCCAGTACTTC	CSARVRGKETQYF
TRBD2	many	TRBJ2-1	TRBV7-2	TGTGCCAGCAGTTTCAATAGCGGGGGGGGCGGTGAGCAGTTCTTC	CASSFNSGGGGEQFF
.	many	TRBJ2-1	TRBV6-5	TGTGCCAGCAGTGCCCGCCCCAATGAGCAGTTCTTC	CASSARPNEQFF
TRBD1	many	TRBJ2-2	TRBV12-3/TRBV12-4	TGTGCCAGCAGTTTCGTAGGGGGCGCCGGGGAGCTGTTTTTT	CASSFVGGAGELFF
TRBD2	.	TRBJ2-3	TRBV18	TGTGCCAGCTCACCACGTGTGGTGGGGGGGAGCACAGATACGCAGTATTTT	CASSPRVVGGSTDTQYF
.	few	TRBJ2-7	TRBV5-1	TGCGCCAGCAGCTTGGAGTCTGCGGGGAGTGAGCAGTACTTC	CASSLESAGSEQYF
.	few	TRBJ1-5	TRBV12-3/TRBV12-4	TGTGCCAGCAGTCCAGAGGTGGCGAGCAATCAGCCCCAGCATTTT	CASSPEVASNQPQHF
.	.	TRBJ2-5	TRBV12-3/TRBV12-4	TGTGCCAGCGGCCGGTTGACTAGGAGGGAGACCCAGTACTTC	CASGRLTRRETQYF
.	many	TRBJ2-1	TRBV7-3	TGTGCCAGCAGTTCTAACCCCTTTTATGAGCAGTTCTTC	CASSSNPFYEQFF
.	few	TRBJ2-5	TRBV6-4	TGTGCCAGCAATCTGGGGGGGGGCCGTCGAGAGACCCAGTACTTC	CASNLGGGRRETQYF
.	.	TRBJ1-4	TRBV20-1	TGCAGTGCTAGAGTTCCGGTGGGGCCGGGTGAAAAACTGTTTTTT	CSARVPVGPGEKLFF
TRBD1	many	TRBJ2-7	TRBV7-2	TGTGCCAGCAGCATCGAAACGGGACAGACCTACGAGCAGTACTTC	CASSIETGQTYEQYF
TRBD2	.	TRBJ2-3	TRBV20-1	TGCAGTGCCTGGGAGGGTACTAGCACAGATACGCAGTATTTT	CSAWEGTSTDTQYF
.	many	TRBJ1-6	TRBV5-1	TGCGCCAGCAGCACCGGGACGATGAATTCACCCCTCCACTTT	CASSTGTMNSPLHF
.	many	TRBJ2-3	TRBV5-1	TGCGCCAGCAGCTTGGGGATGGCGCCGGATACGCAGTATTTT	CASSLGMAPDTQYF
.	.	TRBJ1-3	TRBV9	TGTGCCAGCAGCGTACAGGGGAACTCTGGAAACACCATATATTTT	CASSVQGNSGNTIYF